The present entry profiles one T cell receptor (beta chain) with its context. This sample is drawn from a study of T cell changes during pregnancy in multiple sclerosis. The protocol was immunoSEQ multiplex PCR, while the TCRdb copy is restricted to in-frame clones and leaves out a portion. The repertoire holds about 44,000 clones, with 92% as singletons. The germline gives CDR1 SGHAT, CDR2 FQNNGV. Trimming cost V 1 base and J 10 bases; bases outside gene matches: 5. The CDR3 covers 15 residues. The rearrangement links TRBV11-2 to TRBJ2-1; 12 bases map to TRBD2. The material sequenced was peripheral blood. The clonotype was recovered from a female donor with multiple sclerosis, enrolled in a pregnancy study. The CDR3, as DNA: TGTGCCAGCAGCTTAGGGGCCGGGACTAGCGGGGAGCAGTTCTTC. Translation gives CASSLGAGTSGEQFF.